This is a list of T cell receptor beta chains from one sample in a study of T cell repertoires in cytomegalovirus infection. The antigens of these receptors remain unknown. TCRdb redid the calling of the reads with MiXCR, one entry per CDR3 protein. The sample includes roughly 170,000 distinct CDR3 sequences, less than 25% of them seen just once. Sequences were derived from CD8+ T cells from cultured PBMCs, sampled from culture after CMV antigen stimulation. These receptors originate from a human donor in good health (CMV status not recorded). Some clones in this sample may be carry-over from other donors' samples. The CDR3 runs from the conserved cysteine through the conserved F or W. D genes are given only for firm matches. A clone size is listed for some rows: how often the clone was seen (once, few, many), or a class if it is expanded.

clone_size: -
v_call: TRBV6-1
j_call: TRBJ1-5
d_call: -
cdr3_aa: CASSEVDWGDDQPQHF
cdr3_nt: TGTGCCAGCAGTGAAGTTGATTGGGGGGACGACCAGCCCCAGCATTTT

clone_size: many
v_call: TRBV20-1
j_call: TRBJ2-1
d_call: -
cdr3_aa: CSARDPGGDSNEQFF
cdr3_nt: TGCAGTGCTAGAGATCCGGGCGGGGATAGTAATGAGCAGTTCTTC

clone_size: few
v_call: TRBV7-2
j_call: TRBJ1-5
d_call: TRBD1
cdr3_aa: CASSTRTGGFQPQHF
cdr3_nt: TGTGCCAGCAGCACCCGGACAGGGGGCTTTCAGCCCCAGCATTTT

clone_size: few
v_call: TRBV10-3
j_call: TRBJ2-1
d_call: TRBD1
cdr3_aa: CAISDQGDHEQFF
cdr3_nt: TGTGCCATCAGTGACCAGGGGGATCATGAGCAGTTCTTC

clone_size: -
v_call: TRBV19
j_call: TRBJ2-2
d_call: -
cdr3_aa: CASRDTQGGELFF
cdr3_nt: TGTGCCAGTCGGGACACCCAAGGTGGGGAGCTGTTTTTT

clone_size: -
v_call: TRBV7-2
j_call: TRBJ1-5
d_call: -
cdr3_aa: CASSLGLENQPQHF
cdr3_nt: TGTGCCAGCAGCTTAGGTTTAGAGAATCAGCCCCAGCATTTT

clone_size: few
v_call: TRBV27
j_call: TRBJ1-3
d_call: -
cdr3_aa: CASSLLGGNTIYF
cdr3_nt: TGTGCCAGCAGTTTACTCGGCGGAAACACCATATATTTT

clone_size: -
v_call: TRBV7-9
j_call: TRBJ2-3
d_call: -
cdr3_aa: CASQLQGTSTDTQYF
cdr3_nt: TGTGCCAGCCAACTTCAGGGGACTAGCACAGATACGCAGTATTTT

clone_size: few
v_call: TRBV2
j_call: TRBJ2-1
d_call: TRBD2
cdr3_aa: CASESSGRGSYNEQFF
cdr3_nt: TGTGCCAGTGAGTCTAGCGGCCGCGGCTCCTACAATGAGCAGTTCTTC

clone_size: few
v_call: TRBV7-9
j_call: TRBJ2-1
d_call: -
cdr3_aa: CASSPGWLLYNEQFF
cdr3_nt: TGTGCCAGCAGCCCCGGTTGGCTACTATACAATGAGCAGTTCTTC

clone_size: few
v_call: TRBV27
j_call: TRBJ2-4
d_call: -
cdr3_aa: CASSSPDRAKNIQYF
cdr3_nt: TGTGCCAGCAGTTCCCCAGACAGAGCCAAAAACATTCAGTACTTC

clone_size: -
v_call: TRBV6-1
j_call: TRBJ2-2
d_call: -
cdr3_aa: CASNAGQAGELFF
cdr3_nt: TGTGCCAGCAATGCGGGGCAAGCCGGGGAGCTGTTTTTT

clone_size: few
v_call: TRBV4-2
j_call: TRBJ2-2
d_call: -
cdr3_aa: CASSQGYRDGTGELFF
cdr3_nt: TGTGCCAGCAGCCAAGGCTACAGGGACGGCACCGGGGAGCTGTTTTTT

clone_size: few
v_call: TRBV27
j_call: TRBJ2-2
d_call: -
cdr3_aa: CASSFRSSGNTGELFF
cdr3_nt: TGTGCCAGCAGTTTCCGCAGTTCGGGGAACACCGGGGAGCTGTTTTTT

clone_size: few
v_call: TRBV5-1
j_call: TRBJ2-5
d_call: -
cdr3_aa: CASSLRNPYQETQYF
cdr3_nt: TGCGCCAGCAGCTTGCGAAATCCGTACCAAGAGACCCAGTACTTC

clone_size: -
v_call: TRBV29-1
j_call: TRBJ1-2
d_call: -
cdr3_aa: CSVEAGLNYGYTF
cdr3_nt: TGCAGCGTTGAGGCCGGATTGAACTATGGCTACACCTTC

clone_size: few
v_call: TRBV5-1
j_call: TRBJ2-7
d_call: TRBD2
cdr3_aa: CASSVAGEAYEQYF
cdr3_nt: TGCGCCAGCAGCGTAGCGGGGGAGGCCTACGAGCAGTACTTC

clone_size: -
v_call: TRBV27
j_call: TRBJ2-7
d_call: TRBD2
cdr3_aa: CASLGTAGGPYEQYF
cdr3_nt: TGTGCCAGCCTCGGGACGGCGGGGGGCCCCTACGAGCAGTACTTC

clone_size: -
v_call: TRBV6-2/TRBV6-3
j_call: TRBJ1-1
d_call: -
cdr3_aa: CASLGVMNTEAFF
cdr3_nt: TGTGCCAGCTTGGGGGTGATGAACACTGAAGCTTTCTTT

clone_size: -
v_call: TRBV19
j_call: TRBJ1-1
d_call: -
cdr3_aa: CASSIKDSTEAFF
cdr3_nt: TGTGCCAGTAGTATAAAGGACTCCACTGAAGCTTTCTTT

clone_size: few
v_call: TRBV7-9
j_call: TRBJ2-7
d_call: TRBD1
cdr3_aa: CASSSGDRGYEQYF
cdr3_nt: TGTGCCAGCAGCTCTGGGGACAGGGGCTACGAGCAGTACTTC

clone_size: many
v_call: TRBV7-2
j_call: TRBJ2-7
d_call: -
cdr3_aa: CASSFGGLLYEQYF
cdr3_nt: TGTGCCAGCAGCTTCGGGGGGCTCTTGTACGAGCAGTACTTC

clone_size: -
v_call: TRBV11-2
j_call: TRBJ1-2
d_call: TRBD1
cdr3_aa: CASSLRGPGYTF
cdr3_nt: TGTGCCAGCAGCTTAAGGGGGCCTGGCTACACCTTC

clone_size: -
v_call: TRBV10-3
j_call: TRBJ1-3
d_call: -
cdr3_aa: CAIRVDSGNTIYF
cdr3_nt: TGTGCCATCAGGGTAGACTCTGGAAACACCATATATTTT

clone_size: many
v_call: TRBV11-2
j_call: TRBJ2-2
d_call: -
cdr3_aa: CASSRRGNTGELFF
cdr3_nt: TGTGCCAGCAGTCGACGGGGTAACACCGGGGAGCTGTTTTTT

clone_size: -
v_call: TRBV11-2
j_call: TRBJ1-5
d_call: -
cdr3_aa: CASSLGAGGQPQHF
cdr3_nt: TGTGCCAGCAGCTTAGGGGCAGGAGGTCAGCCCCAGCATTTT

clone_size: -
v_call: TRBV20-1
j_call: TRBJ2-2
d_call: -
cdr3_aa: CSAVDGLNTGELFF
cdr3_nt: TGCAGTGCTGTCGACGGACTGAACACCGGGGAGCTGTTTTTT

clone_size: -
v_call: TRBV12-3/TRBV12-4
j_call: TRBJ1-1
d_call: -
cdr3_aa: CASSLEWGKNTEAFF
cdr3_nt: TGTGCCAGCAGTTTAGAATGGGGCAAGAACACTGAAGCTTTCTTT

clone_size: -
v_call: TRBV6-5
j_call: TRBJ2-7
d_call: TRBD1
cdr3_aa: CASGPGTGIHEQYF
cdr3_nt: TGTGCCAGCGGTCCTGGGACAGGGATTCACGAGCAGTACTTC

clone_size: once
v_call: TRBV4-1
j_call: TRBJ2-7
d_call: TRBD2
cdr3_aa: CASGIAGGPGYEQYF
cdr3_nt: TGCGCCAGCGGGATAGCGGGGGGGCCTGGGTACGAGCAGTACTTC

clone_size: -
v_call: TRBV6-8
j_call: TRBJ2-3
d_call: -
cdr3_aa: CASSYSSGPTLSTDTQYF
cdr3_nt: TGTGCCAGCAGTTACTCTAGCGGACCAACCCTTAGCACAGATACGCAGTATTTT

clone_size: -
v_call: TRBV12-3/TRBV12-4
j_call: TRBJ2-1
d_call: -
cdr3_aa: CASSFAGDEQFF
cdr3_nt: TGTGCCAGCAGCTTCGCAGGGGATGAGCAGTTCTTC

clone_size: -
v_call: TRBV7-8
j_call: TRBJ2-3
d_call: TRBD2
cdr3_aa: CASSLERGPTDTQYF
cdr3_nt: TGTGCCAGCAGCTTAGAGCGGGGCCCGACCGATACGCAGTATTTT

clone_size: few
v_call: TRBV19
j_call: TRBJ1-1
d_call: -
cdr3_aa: CASSIFSEGGTEAFF
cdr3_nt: TGTGCCAGTAGTATTTTCTCGGAGGGCGGCACTGAAGCTTTCTTT

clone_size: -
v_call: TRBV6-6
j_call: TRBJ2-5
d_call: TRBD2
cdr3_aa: CASSYLARAGLEETQYF
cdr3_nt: TGTGCCAGCAGTTACCTCGCTCGAGCGGGGCTTGAAGAGACCCAGTACTTC

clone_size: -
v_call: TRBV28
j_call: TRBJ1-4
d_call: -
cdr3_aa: CASSLSVRVAEKLFF
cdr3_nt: TGTGCCAGCAGTTTATCGGTCAGGGTGGCTGAAAAACTGTTTTTT

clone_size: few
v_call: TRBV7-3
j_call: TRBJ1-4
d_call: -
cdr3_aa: CASSRGQGPNEKLFF
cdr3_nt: TGTGCCAGCAGCCGTGGCCAAGGACCTAATGAAAAACTGTTTTTT

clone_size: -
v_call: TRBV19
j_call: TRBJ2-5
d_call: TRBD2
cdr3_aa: CASSIGTSGGETQYF
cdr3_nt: TGTGCCAGTAGTATCGGGACTAGCGGGGGGGAAACCCAGTACTTC

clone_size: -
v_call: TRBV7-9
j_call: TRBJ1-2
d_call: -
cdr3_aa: CASSHTGIFFLDYGYTF
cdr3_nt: TGTGCCAGCAGTCATACAGGGATTTTCTTCTTAGACTATGGCTACACCTTC

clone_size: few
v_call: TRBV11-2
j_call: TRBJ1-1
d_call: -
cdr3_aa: CASSRPTLNTEAFF
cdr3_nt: TGTGCCAGCAGCCGACCCACCCTTAACACTGAAGCTTTCTTT

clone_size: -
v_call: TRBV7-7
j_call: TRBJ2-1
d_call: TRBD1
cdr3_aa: CASSLGQGSTYNEQFF
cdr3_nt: TGTGCTAGCAGCTTGGGACAGGGTAGCACCTACAATGAGCAGTTCTTC

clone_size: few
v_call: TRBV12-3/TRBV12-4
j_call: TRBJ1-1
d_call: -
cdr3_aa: CASSTTPGGTEAFF
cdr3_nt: TGTGCCAGCAGCACAACGCCGGGGGGCACTGAAGCTTTCTTT

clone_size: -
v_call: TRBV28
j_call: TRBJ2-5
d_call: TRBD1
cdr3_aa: CASSLRQGARETQYF
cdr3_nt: TGTGCCAGCAGTCTCCGACAGGGGGCAAGGGAGACCCAGTACTTC